Below, one T cell receptor beta chain is given with its context. Its target is not known. Other DNA sequences in this specimen translate into the identical CDR3. The data derive from a study of OX40 agonist ivuxolimab in advanced cancers. At the level of the study: 30% to 40% of patients had received prior checkpoint inhibitor therapy.

Exclusion applied to patients with autoimmune disease history or systemic immunosuppression. Baseline, cycle 4 day 1, and cycle 7 day 1 were the blood sampling points. Clones were sequenced by immunoSEQ multiplex PCR, and TCRdb holds only the in-frame ones, with some missing. The sample shows about 36,000 clones, approximately 79% of them seen only once. Study observations and caveats: More expanded clones were seen, on average, in CD8+ T cells than in CD4+.

Germline CDR1 MGHRA, CDR2 YSYEKL. The CDR3 loop spans 17 amino acids. Trimming removed 3 bases from V and 7 bases from J, with 21 bases in between. The chain links TRBV4-1 to TRBJ2-2; D possibly corresponds to TRBD2 (6 bases). The sequencing here drew on CD4+ or CD8+ T cells sorted from blood, taken in a trial of the OX40 agonist ivuxolimab. This receptor was identified in an adult with an advanced solid tumor such as melanoma, head and neck, liver or kidney cancer. The chain's CDR3 is CASSQEVGGPGRGELFF. The CDR3 DNA reads TGCGCCAGCAGCCAGGAGGTGGGGGGACCGGGGCGCGGGGAGCTGTTTTTT.